This is a list of T cell receptor beta chains from one sample in a study of blood T cell repertoires in COVID-19. Clones were read by immunoSEQ multiplex PCR, and TCRdb kept only the in-frame ones, dropping some. This sample carries under 450,000 clones, approximately 89% of them seen once, and the ten largest clones take around 1.3%. Input material: PBMCs or T cells enriched from blood (not recorded which). The receptor set was obtained from a man aged 25-45 years who had recovered from COVID-19. The CDR3 runs from the conserved cysteine through the conserved F or W. D genes are given only for firm matches. Clone sizes are given selectively: once, few, many, or a class where the clone is expanded.

size: once
D: NA
J: TRBJ1-1
V: TRBV6-2/TRBV6-3
DNA: TGTGCCAGCAGTTACACCACAGGTAACACTGAAGCTTTCTTT
CDR3: CASSYTTGNTEAFF

size: NA
D: NA
J: TRBJ2-4
V: TRBV3-1/TRBV3-2
DNA: TGTGCCAGCAGCCAAGAGGGCAGAGCCAAAAACATTCAGTACTTC
CDR3: CASSQEGRAKNIQYF

size: NA
D: NA
J: TRBJ1-2
V: TRBV7-9
DNA: TGTGCCAGCAGCCATTTTGGTAGGGCAGGGCAAAACTATGGCTACACCTTC
CDR3: CASSHFGRAGQNYGYTF

size: NA
D: NA
J: TRBJ1-4
V: TRBV19
DNA: TGTGCCAGTACCCTCCCCACGAGTAATGAAAAACTGTTTTTT
CDR3: CASTLPTSNEKLFF

size: NA
D: TRBD2
J: TRBJ2-1
V: TRBV7-9
DNA: TGTGCCAGCAGCTCGGGCGGGGGGCTTGACAATGAGCAGTTCTTC
CDR3: CASSSGGGLDNEQFF

size: once
D: TRBD2
J: TRBJ2-3
V: TRBV10-3
DNA: TGTGCCATCAGCCCCCATTTCGGGGGGGCCGCAGATACGCAGTATTTT
CDR3: CAISPHFGGAADTQYF

size: NA
D: NA
J: TRBJ2-1
V: TRBV2
DNA: TGTGCCAGCGGGGGGAATGAGCAGTTCTTC
CDR3: CASGGNEQFF

size: NA
D: NA
J: TRBJ1-5
V: TRBV5-1
DNA: TGCGCCAGCAGCCCGGGGGGCCAGGGTGGCCAGCCCCAGCATTTT
CDR3: CASSPGGQGGQPQHF

size: NA
D: TRBD1
J: TRBJ2-5
V: TRBV9
DNA: TGTGCCAGCAGCGAGGGGGACAGGGTAGGGGAGACCCAGTACTTC
CDR3: CASSEGDRVGETQYF

size: NA
D: TRBD2
J: TRBJ2-1
V: TRBV7-3
DNA: TGTGCCAGCAGCCCGCGGGGGGCGGGAGAGCAGTTCTTC
CDR3: CASSPRGAGEQFF

size: NA
D: NA
J: TRBJ1-6
V: TRBV2
DNA: TGTGCCAGCAGTGTAGAAGTTAATTCACCCCTCCACTTT
CDR3: CASSVEVNSPLHF

size: NA
D: TRBD1
J: TRBJ1-5
V: TRBV5-6
DNA: TGTGCCAGCAGTTTAGGGACAGGGGGTTTTCAGCCCCAGCATTTT
CDR3: CASSLGTGGFQPQHF

size: once
D: TRBD1
J: TRBJ2-7
V: TRBV6-5
DNA: TGTGCCAGCAGTAACTACGGGACAGGGAACGAGCAGTACTTC
CDR3: CASSNYGTGNEQYF

size: NA
D: TRBD1
J: TRBJ1-2
V: TRBV25-1
DNA: TGTGCCAGCAGTGATCAGGGGGCGGTTGGCTACACCTTC
CDR3: CASSDQGAVGYTF

size: few
D: NA
J: TRBJ1-5
V: TRBV6-2/TRBV6-3
DNA: TGTGCCAGCAGTAGGGATCACAGGGCTCGAGGCCAGCCCCAGCATTTT
CDR3: CASSRDHRARGQPQHF

size: NA
D: NA
J: TRBJ2-1
V: TRBV20-1
DNA: TGCAGTGCTAGTTTGTCAGACAATGAGCAGTTCTTC
CDR3: CSASLSDNEQFF

size: NA
D: NA
J: TRBJ1-2
V: TRBV15
DNA: TGTGCCACCAGCAGACTTCTCGGTGGCTACACCTTC
CDR3: CATSRLLGGYTF

size: NA
D: NA
J: TRBJ1-2
V: TRBV3-1/TRBV3-2
DNA: TGTGCCAGCAGCCAAGGGCGGGGGGACTATGGCTACACCTTC
CDR3: CASSQGRGDYGYTF

size: NA
D: TRBD1
J: TRBJ1-5
V: TRBV10-3
DNA: TGTGCCATCAGCCCGGGACAGGGGTATCAGCCCCAGCATTTT
CDR3: CAISPGQGYQPQHF

size: NA
D: NA
J: TRBJ2-3
V: TRBV7-6
DNA: TGTGCCAGCAGCTTAGTGGGGGCTAGCACAGATACGCAGTATTTT
CDR3: CASSLVGASTDTQYF

size: NA
D: NA
J: TRBJ1-2
V: TRBV19
DNA: TGTGCCAGTACTGGACAAGGGGATGGCTACACCTTC
CDR3: CASTGQGDGYTF

size: NA
D: TRBD1
J: TRBJ1-4
V: TRBV5-1
DNA: TGCGCCAGCAGCTTGGCCGGGACAGGGCAAAATGAAAAACTGTTTTTT
CDR3: CASSLAGTGQNEKLFF

size: NA
D: NA
J: TRBJ1-6
V: TRBV30
DNA: TGTGCCTGGGCAGGGGCGCAGGATTCACCCCTCCACTTT
CDR3: CAWAGAQDSPLHF

size: NA
D: NA
J: TRBJ2-7
V: TRBV6-2/TRBV6-3
DNA: TGTGCCAGCAGTTCAACTTCGGGAACCTCCTACGAGCAGTACTTC
CDR3: CASSSTSGTSYEQYF

size: few
D: TRBD1
J: TRBJ2-7
V: TRBV19
DNA: TGTGCCAGTAGTGTGACAGGGCTTGAGACCTACGAGCAGTACTTC
CDR3: CASSVTGLETYEQYF

size: NA
D: NA
J: TRBJ1-2
V: TRBV6-2/TRBV6-3
DNA: TGTGCCAGCAGCTCGAGTCGGGGAGGGGGCTATGGCTACACCTTC
CDR3: CASSSSRGGGYGYTF

size: NA
D: NA
J: TRBJ2-2
V: TRBV7-6
DNA: TGTGCCAGCAGCTTAGGCGGGGGACAAGCGAACACCGGGGAGCTGTTTTTT
CDR3: CASSLGGGQANTGELFF

size: NA
D: TRBD1
J: TRBJ1-2
V: TRBV9
DNA: TGTGCCAGCAGCGTACCCTCCGGGACAGGGGACTATGGCTACACCTTC
CDR3: CASSVPSGTGDYGYTF

size: NA
D: NA
J: TRBJ1-1
V: TRBV28
DNA: TGTGCCAGCAGTATGCCAGGGGTTGAAGCTTTCTTT
CDR3: CASSMPGVEAFF

size: NA
D: TRBD2
J: TRBJ2-1
V: TRBV27
DNA: TGTGCCAGCAGTCCGCTAGCGGGGGCCGGGAATGAGCAGTTCTTC
CDR3: CASSPLAGAGNEQFF

size: NA
D: NA
J: TRBJ2-1
V: TRBV7-3
DNA: TGTGCCAGCAGCTTTCGGGGGATCTCCTACAATGAGCAGTTCTTC
CDR3: CASSFRGISYNEQFF

size: NA
D: TRBD1
J: TRBJ1-2
V: TRBV3-1/TRBV3-2
DNA: TGTGCCAGCAGCCAGATACAGGGGGTGGGTGGCTACACCTTC
CDR3: CASSQIQGVGGYTF

size: NA
D: NA
J: TRBJ1-6
V: TRBV5-1
DNA: TGCGCCAGCAGCCTCGGGGGGGGTGCCAGGGGCGCCTATAATTCACCCCTCCACTTT
CDR3: CASSLGGGARGAYNSPLHF

size: NA
D: NA
J: TRBJ2-7
V: TRBV9
DNA: TGTGCCAGCAGCGTAGCCCCCCAGGGGAACGAGCAGTACTTC
CDR3: CASSVAPQGNEQYF

size: once
D: TRBD1
J: TRBJ1-1
V: TRBV4-3
DNA: TGCGCCAGCAGCCAAGCGGTAGCAGGACAGGGTAGGGCTTTCTTT
CDR3: CASSQAVAGQGRAFF

size: NA
D: TRBD1
J: TRBJ1-2
V: TRBV27
DNA: TGTGCCAGCAAGATCGGGACAGGGCCCCGAGCTAACTATGGCTACACCTTC
CDR3: CASKIGTGPRANYGYTF

size: NA
D: NA
J: TRBJ1-2
V: TRBV7-9
DNA: TGTGCCAGCAGCTTAAACAGGGACTATGGCTACACCTTC
CDR3: CASSLNRDYGYTF

size: once
D: TRBD1
J: TRBJ1-2
V: TRBV7-9
DNA: TGTGCCAGCAGTTTGGAGGGGGCGAGATATGGCTACACCTTC
CDR3: CASSLEGARYGYTF

size: NA
D: TRBD2
J: TRBJ2-5
V: TRBV6-6
DNA: TGTGCCAGCAGGACGCTTAGCGGGGGCTTGACCCAGTACTTC
CDR3: CASRTLSGGLTQYF

size: NA
D: TRBD1
J: TRBJ1-1
V: TRBV3-1/TRBV3-2
DNA: TGTGCCAGCAGCCCACCGGGACAGGGAGGCACTGAAGCTTTCTTT
CDR3: CASSPPGQGGTEAFF

size: NA
D: NA
J: TRBJ1-4
V: TRBV7-8
DNA: TGTGCCAGCAGCTTCCTACGGACGGGAGTGGATGAAAAACTGTTTTTT
CDR3: CASSFLRTGVDEKLFF

size: few
D: NA
J: TRBJ1-1
V: TRBV9
DNA: TGTGCCAGCAGCGTAGGTCTCGGCAGGGAGAACACTGAAGCTTTCTTT
CDR3: CASSVGLGRENTEAFF

size: NA
D: NA
J: TRBJ2-7
V: TRBV6-5
DNA: TGTGCCAGCAGTCCAGGACAGTCCTACGAGCAGTACTTC
CDR3: CASSPGQSYEQYF

size: once
D: NA
J: TRBJ2-3
V: TRBV5-4
DNA: TGTGCCAGCAGCTTGGGGAGGGGTGACCGCACAGATACGCAGTATTTT
CDR3: CASSLGRGDRTDTQYF

size: once
D: NA
J: TRBJ1-6
V: TRBV15
DNA: TGTGCCACCAGCAGAAGCCTACCGAGTGGTAATTCACCCCTCCACTTT
CDR3: CATSRSLPSGNSPLHF

size: NA
D: NA
J: TRBJ1-2
V: TRBV9
DNA: TGTGCCAGCAGCGTCAGGGTGAGTGCAGAGAGCTACACCTTC
CDR3: CASSVRVSAESYTF

size: once
D: NA
J: TRBJ2-1
V: TRBV11-2
DNA: TGTGCCAGCAGCTATCTAGGCGTGGGAGTGGTTACTGAGCAGTTCTTC
CDR3: CASSYLGVGVVTEQFF

size: NA
D: TRBD2
J: TRBJ2-3
V: TRBV9
DNA: TGTGCCAGCAGCGTACTAGCGGGGAGCACAGATACGCAGTATTTT
CDR3: CASSVLAGSTDTQYF

size: NA
D: NA
J: TRBJ1-1
V: TRBV27
DNA: TGTGCCAGCAGCAAACAGGGGAACACTGAAGCTTTCTTT
CDR3: CASSKQGNTEAFF

size: few
D: NA
J: TRBJ1-4
V: TRBV19
DNA: TGTGCCAGTAAAGAGGAGGGGACGGATAATGAAAAACTGTTTTTT
CDR3: CASKEEGTDNEKLFF

size: NA
D: NA
J: TRBJ1-1
V: TRBV25-1
DNA: TGTGCCAGCAGTGACGCTCACACAGCCATGAACACTGAAGCTTTCTTT
CDR3: CASSDAHTAMNTEAFF

size: once
D: TRBD2
J: TRBJ2-7
V: TRBV9
DNA: TGTGCCAGCAGCAAAGCGGGAGGGGGGTACTACGAGCAGTACTTC
CDR3: CASSKAGGGYYEQYF

size: NA
D: TRBD1
J: TRBJ2-5
V: TRBV10-3
DNA: TGTGCCATCAGGGCCGGGACAGGGGAAGAGACCCAGTACTTC
CDR3: CAIRAGTGEETQYF

size: NA
D: TRBD2
J: TRBJ2-7
V: TRBV2
DNA: TGTGCCAGCAGTGAAGGTTGGACTAGCGCTTACGAGCAGTACTTC
CDR3: CASSEGWTSAYEQYF

size: once
D: NA
J: TRBJ2-5
V: TRBV5-1
DNA: TGCGCCAGCAGCTCTCAGGGCCATGAGAGAGAGACCCAGTACTTC
CDR3: CASSSQGHERETQYF